The 24 T cell receptor beta chains presented below share a single source sample, sequenced in a study of human T cells and chemical hapten exposure. TCRdb reprocessed the RACE reads via MiXCR and lists one record per CDR3 protein. The data hold some 170,000 distinct CDR3 sequences, with about a quarter observed a single time. Time point indicated: patch test 3, about 24 weeks after DPC sensitization. The treatment: therapeutic diphenylcyclopropenone sensitization with weekly scalp DPC. The sequencing used whole blood, collected in connection with sensitization to the hapten diphenylcyclopropenone (DPC). These receptors were obtained from a woman under 30 with alopecia areata. Some clones in this sample may be carry-over from other donors' samples.

V usage is TRBV5-1 and J usage is TRBJ2-7; D gene ambiguous. Germline assignment: CDR1 SGHRS and CDR2 YFSETQ. The V end lost 2 bases, the J end lost 7 bases, and 10 bases lay between the germline ends. The CDR3 has 12 amino acids. This CDR3 reads CASSFNSPEQYF. CDR3 coding DNA: TGCGCCAGCAGCTTTAATAGTCCGGAGCAGTACTTC.

J is TRBJ1-5 and V is TRBV15; perhaps TRBD1 as D (5 bases). CDR1 is LNHNV, CDR2 YYDKDF, per germline (reference sequence). The V end lost 3 bases, the J end lost 7 bases, and 10 bases lay between the germline ends. CDR3 size: 13 residues. The CDR3 DNA follows: TGTGCCACCAGCAGCCGGGACGGACAGCCCCAGCATTTT. Translated, it gives CATSSRDGQPQHF.

This clonotype was observed once. The chain has TRBV4-2 and TRBJ1-1, with D unclear. Germline CDR1 is LGHNA and CDR2 is YNFKEQ. The CDR3 runs to 15 residues. V lost 0 bases, J lost 0 bases, and 8 bases lay in between. The CDR3 region has the DNA TGTGCCAGCAGCCAAGAGGTGTCGATGAACACTGAAGCTTTCTTT. Its protein product is CASSQEVSMNTEAFF.

The CDR3 region has the DNA TGCGCCAGCAGCTTTACAGGACCAGATACGCAGTATTTT. Translation: CASSFTGPDTQYF. The chain couples TRBV5-1 to TRBJ2-3; a weak D match, TRBD1 (5 bases). Germline V lookup: CDR1 SGHRS, CDR2 YFSETQ. Trimming removed 2 bases at V and 4 bases at J, with 8 bases between. The CDR3 length is 13 residues.

The chain has TRBV28 and TRBJ1-2; D call uncertain. Trimming stripped 1 base from V and 1 base from J, with 10 bases between. The CDR3 is 15 residues long. Germline V lookup: CDR1 MDHEN, CDR2 SYDVKM. As DNA, the CDR3 is TGTGCCAGCAGTTTATTGAAGGGCCTTAACTATGGCTACACCTTC. Residues: CASSLLKGLNYGYTF.

This clonotype came up a few times. V is TRBV20-1 and J is TRBJ2-1, with 9 bases matching TRBD2. V dropped 0 bases and J dropped 8; count of bases not matched to a gene: 8. CDR1 is DFQATT, CDR2 SNEGSKA, per germline (reference sequence). The CDR3 loop spans 15 amino acids. Written as DNA, the CDR3 is TGCAGTGCTAGAGATGCGGGGGGGCCGATAGATGAGCAGTTCTTC. Encoded protein: CSARDAGGPIDEQFF.

The rearrangement uses TRBV11-2 and TRBJ2-7; D ambiguous. V lost 4 bases and J 6 bases, leaving 10 bases between the germline ends. The germline V gene encodes CDR1 SGHAT and CDR2 FQNNGV. CDR3 length equals 12 residues. In DNA form, the CDR3 reads TGTGCCAGCAGCTCCTCCAACTCCGAGCAGTACTTC. Amino acid sequence: CASSSSNSEQYF. Variable domain in full (rest from reference TRBV11-2 and TRBJ2-7): EAGVAQSPRYKIIEKRQSVAFWCNPISGHATLYWYQQILGQGPKLLIQFQNNGVVDDSQLPKDRFSAERLKGVDSTLKIQPAKLEDSAVYLCASSSSNSEQYFGPGTRLTVT.

The chain recombines TRBV4-1 with TRBJ1-4; 7 bases are shared with TRBD1. V was pared by 2 bases and J by 8 bases, with 8 bases of the junction left unmatched. This CDR3 is 15 amino acids long. Germline CDR1 reads MGHRA; CDR2 reads YSYEKL. CDR3 region: CASSQPTGAREKLFF. The CDR3 DNA follows: TGCGCCAGCAGCCAACCTACAGGGGCGAGGGAAAAACTGTTTTTT.

This clonotype was seen a few times. The chain employs TRBV7-3 and TRBJ2-3, with a weak D call TRBD1 (5 bases). CDR3 length: 15 amino acids. Trimming took 5 bases from V and 0 from J, leaving 12 bases between them. The V gene's germline CDR1 is SGHTA and CDR2 FQGTGA. The CDR3 loop reads CASSLWGSSTDTQYF. As DNA, the CDR3 is TGTGCCAGCAGCCTATGGGGCAGTAGCACAGATACGCAGTATTTT.

This clonotype was observed a handful of times. V gene TRBV11-1 combines with J gene TRBJ1-2; D is possibly TRBD1 (6 bases). The germline V and J ends were trimmed by 5 bases and 3 bases, with 16 bases remaining between them. This CDR3 has 15 amino acids. Germline loops: CDR1 SGHAT, CDR2 FQDESV (reference sequence). The CDR3 nucleotides are TGTGCCAGCAGCAGACTACAGGGATGGGACTATGGCTACACCTTC. It encodes CASSRLQGWDYGYTF.

V usage is TRBV4-1 and J usage is TRBJ2-4; 9 bases line up with TRBD1. With 1 base clipped from V and 7 bases from J, the junction kept 5 bases outside the gene matches. Germline V gene sequence: CDR1 MGHRA, CDR2 YSYEKL. The length of the CDR3 is 15 residues. As DNA, the CDR3 is TGCGCCAGCAGCCAAGTCGGGACAGGGCAGAACATTCAGTACTTC. Encoded protein: CASSQVGTGQNIQYF.

This clonotype has a count of ten or more. This chain connects TRBV9 to TRBJ1-6; TRBD1 is a possible D gene (5 bases). V lost 0 bases and J 10 bases, leaving 17 bases between the germline ends. CDR1 is SGDLS and CDR2 is YYNGEE in the germline V gene. This CDR3 region has 16 residues. Here the CDR3 reads CASSVGPSGAGSPLHF. In DNA, the CDR3 is TGTGCCAGCAGCGTAGGCCCCTCCGGGGCAGGCTCACCCCTCCACTTT.

This clonotype was detected only a few times. This sequence joins TRBV15 and TRBJ2-7, with D possibly being TRBD2 (5 bases). Germline-derived CDR1 and CDR2 are LNHNV and YYDKDF (reference sequence). V was shortened by 1 base and J by 0 bases, with 7 bases between the two germline ends. The length of the CDR3 is 14 residues. This CDR3 is CATSRGGLSYEQYF. The DNA of the CDR3 is TGTGCCACCAGCAGAGGCGGGCTCTCCTACGAGCAGTACTTC.

V is TRBV5-5 and J is TRBJ2-2, with D uncertain. This CDR3 region has 14 residues. Germline CDR1 reads SGHKS; CDR2 reads YYEKEE (reference sequence). Trimming left V 0 bases short and J 3 bases short, with 6 bases between. CDR3 coding DNA: TGTGCCAGCAGCTTGGGGCAGGACACCGGGGAGCTGTTTTTT. It encodes CASSLGQDTGELFF.

This chain joins TRBV15 and TRBJ2-1, with D perhaps TRBD1 (5 bases). CDR3 size: 13 residues. V was clipped by 10 bases and J by 8 bases, with 18 bases between them. Germline CDR1 is LNHNV and CDR2 is YYDKDF (reference sequence). CDR3 DNA: TGTGCCATCGCAGGGTATCAGTACGATGAGCAGTTCTTC. It yields the protein CAIAGYQYDEQFF.

This clonotype appeared a few times. The chain couples TRBV7-9 to TRBJ2-1, with TRBD2 as a possible D gene (5 bases). Germline V gives CDR1 SEHNR, CDR2 FQNEAQ (reference sequence). The ends were cut back, 0 bases at V and 10 bases at J, with 10 bases in the middle. This CDR3 has 13 residues. This CDR3 is CASSLAGVNEQFF. The CDR3 DNA sequence: TGTGCCAGCAGCTTAGCCGGGGTTAACGAGCAGTTCTTC.

This clonotype was counted ten times or more. This chain links TRBV25-1 with TRBJ1-4; D ambiguous. The germline CDR1 and CDR2 sequences are MGHDK and SYGVNS. The CDR3 contains 13 residues. V lost 3 bases to trimming and J lost 3 bases, with 5 bases between them. CDR3 residues: CASSDPANEKLFF. Here the CDR3 DNA reads TGTGCCAGCAGTGACCCAGCTAATGAAAAACTGTTTTTT.

On this clonotype: This may stem from a read error, because a much larger clone lies one nucleotide away. The chain combines TRBV18 with TRBJ1-1; D not resolved. The CDR3 runs to 13 residues. CDR1 KGHSH and CDR2 LQKENI come from the germline V gene. The CDR3 bases are TGTGCCAGCCCACCGGGCGGGAACACTGAAGCTTTCTTT. This translates into CASPPGGNTEAFF.

This clonotype was counted a few times. This sequence joins TRBV5-6 and TRBJ1-3; unclear D gene. Germline lookup yields CDR1 SGHDT and CDR2 YYEEEE. The V and J ends lost 2 bases and 4 bases respectively, with 4 bases between them. The CDR3 length is 12 residues. The CDR3 protein is CASSFGGNTIYF. CDR3 nucleotides: TGTGCCAGCAGCTTTGGGGGAAACACCATATATTTT.

A word on this clonotype: A much larger clone is a single base away; this may be a read error. This chain joins TRBV29-1 and TRBJ2-3, with TRBD1 identical over 9 bases. Germline CDR1 is SQVTM and CDR2 is ANQGSEA. The V segment lost 5 bases and the J segment 7 bases; nucleotides outside the gene matches: 4. This CDR3 comprises 12 residues. The CDR3 protein is CSVPDRGHTQYF. CDR3 bases: TGCAGCGTTCCGGACAGGGGACATACGCAGTATTTT.

This clonotype appeared a single time. The J gene is TRBJ1-5, the V gene TRBV21-1. TRBV21-1 is a listed pseudogene. The CDR3 extends over 16 amino acids. Here the CDR3 reads CASSNGGQGRHQPQHF. CDR3 coding DNA: TGTGCCAGCAGCAACGGAGGGCAGGGGAGGCATCAGCCCCAGCATTTT.

The chain recombines TRBV4-1 with TRBJ2-7; TRBD1 matches 7 bases. V lost 6 bases, J lost 6 bases, and 8 bases stayed unmatched. Germline loops: CDR1 MGHRA, CDR2 YSYEKL. CDR3 length equals 13 residues. CDR3 DNA: TGCGCCAGCAGTCCTGGACAGGTTGGCGAGCAGTACTTC. Amino acid sequence: CASSPGQVGEQYF.

The chain is built from TRBV7-2 and TRBJ2-5; the D gene could be TRBD1 or TRBD2 (7 bases each). This CDR3 region has 14 residues. Germline V lookup: CDR1 SGHTA, CDR2 FQGNSA. V lost 10 bases and J lost 3, with 18 bases in between. The CDR3 DNA follows: TGTGCCAACCTTCTCAGCGGGACAGAAGAGACCCAGTACTTC. Protein sequence: CANLLSGTEETQYF.

This clonotype was counted at least ten times. The V call is TRBV6-6, the J call TRBJ2-7; D gene unclear. The CDR3 contains 13 residues. CDR1 MNHNY and CDR2 SVGAGI come from the germline V gene (reference sequence). With 6 bases removed from V and 1 base from J, the gap between germline ends came to 10 bases. In DNA form, the CDR3 reads TGTGCCAGCAGCAACCCCTGGTCCTACGAGCAGTACTTC. Translation: CASSNPWSYEQYF.